The 14 T cell receptor beta chains presented below share a single source sample, sequenced in a study of PD-1 blockade in classical Hodgkin lymphoma. Some clones are missing from TCRdb's copy, which holds only in-frame ones; the method was immunoSEQ multiplex PCR. In the table there are 20,000 to 25,000 clones, about 95% of which are singletons. Indicated time point: newly diagnosed, previously untreated cHL patient sample. Sequences were obtained from peripheral blood mononuclear cells (PBMCs). All receptors come from a human donor with classical Hodgkin lymphoma.

This chain connects TRBV6-5 to TRBJ2-5; D uncertain. Between the trimmed V and J ends, which lost 0 bases and 7 bases, there was a span of 15 bases. Germline V gives CDR1 MNHEY, CDR2 SVGAGI. There are 15 residues in the CDR3. The CDR3 region is CASSYSITPRATQYF. In DNA form, the CDR3 reads TGTGCCAGCAGTTACTCGATCACCCCCCGAGCGACCCAGTACTTC.

This rearrangement joins TRBV4-3 to TRBJ1-1; D is perhaps TRBD1 (6 bases). The CDR3 is made up of 15 amino acids. The V gene's germline CDR1 is LGHNA and CDR2 YSLEER. Trimming pared 0 bases from V and 7 bases from J, leaving 15 bases between. CDR3 bases: TGCGCCAGCAGCCAAGATGCGTTGAGGGGGGTTGAAGCTTTCTTT. The encoded protein is CASSQDALRGVEAFF.

The rearrangement joins TRBV10-3 to TRBJ2-5, with 7 bases that match TRBD1. The end of the DNA aligns better with TRBJ2-7, so the J call may be wrong. The CDR3 covers 13 residues. CDR1 and CDR2 (germline): ENHRY, SYGVKD. CDR3 sequence reads: CASKDRLSYEQYF. CDR3 nucleotides: TGTGCCAGCAAGGACAGGCTTTCCTACGAGCAGTACTTC.

This chain uses TRBV11-2 with TRBJ2-4; 9 bases align to TRBD2. Unmatched junction bases numbered 9, after V lost 3 bases and J lost 3 bases. Per the germline V gene, CDR1 is SGHAT and CDR2 is FQNNGV. The CDR3 covers 17 residues. The CDR3 loop is CASSFSPSGVLKNIQYF. The CDR3 nucleotides are TGTGCCAGCAGCTTTAGTCCTAGCGGGGTACTCAAAAACATTCAGTACTTC.

The rearrangement joins TRBV13 to TRBJ1-6; 8 bases agree with TRBD1. Trimming removed 6 bases from V and 2 bases from J; junction bases left unmatched: 3. The CDR3 covers 15 residues. Per the germline V gene, CDR1 is PRHDT and CDR2 is FYEKMQ (reference sequence). The CDR3, as DNA: TGTGCCAGCAGTCAACAGGGGGCCTATAATTCACCCCTCCACTTT. As protein: CASSQQGAYNSPLHF.

This chain links TRBV18 with TRBJ2-1; D might be TRBD1 or TRBD2, each matching 5 bases. Trimming removed 0 bases at V and 3 bases at J, with 12 bases between. In germline, CDR1 is KGHSH, CDR2 LQKENI. The CDR3 has 16 amino acids. The CDR3 here is CASSPPRGPGYNEQFF. In DNA form, the CDR3 reads TGTGCCAGCTCACCACCGAGGGGACCGGGCTACAATGAGCAGTTCTTC.

The CDR3 DNA reads TGCGCCAGCAGCCAAAAGACACCGGCTGGAAACACCATATATTTT. It yields the protein CASSQKTPAGNTIYF. The chain uses TRBV4-1 and TRBJ1-3; D gene unclear. Germline CDR1 is MGHRA and CDR2 is YSYEKL. V gave up 2 bases and J gave up 2 bases, with 10 bases separating them. The CDR3 totals 15 residues.

V is TRBV10-3 and J is TRBJ1-4, with unresolved D. Trimming stripped 2 bases from V and 7 bases from J, with 14 bases between. The CDR3 sequence is 15 residues long. The germline gives CDR1 ENHRY, CDR2 SYGVKD. In DNA, the CDR3 is TGTGCCATCAGTGAGGGGCAGGCAACCGGTGAAAAACTGTTTTTT. As protein: CAISEGQATGEKLFF.

The chain links TRBV10-2 to TRBJ1-6, with a weak D call TRBD1 (6 bases). The CDR3 length is 14 residues. V dropped 8 bases and J dropped 10 bases, with 18 bases sitting between them. Germline loops: CDR1 WSHSY, CDR2 SAAADI. DNA for the CDR3: TGCGCCAGCGGGGAATTCGCAGGGGAATCACCCCTCCACTTT. This encodes CASGEFAGESPLHF.

V gene TRBV19 combines with J gene TRBJ2-1; 8 nucleotides match TRBD2. The CDR3 totals 14 residues. Trimming took 3 bases from V and 2 from J; bases not matched to a gene: 0. From germline, CDR1 is LNHDA and CDR2 SQIVND (reference sequence). CDR3 residues: CASSMGLAYNEQFF. CDR3 coding DNA: TGTGCCAGTAGTATGGGACTAGCCTACAATGAGCAGTTCTTC.

The rearrangement joins TRBV29-1 to TRBJ1-1; no definite D call. The V and J ends lost 4 bases and 1 base respectively, with 10 bases between them. The CDR3 has 13 residues. Germline assignment: CDR1 SQVTM and CDR2 ANQGSEA. The CDR3: CSVGAYRNTEAFF. As DNA, the CDR3 is TGCAGCGTTGGAGCATACCGGAACACTGAAGCTTTCTTT. Full variable domain (missing parts from reference TRBV29-1 and TRBJ1-1): SAVISQKPSRDICQRGTSLTIQCQVDSQVTMMFWYRQQPGQSLTLIATANQGSEATYESGFVIDKFPISRPNLTFSTLTVSNMSPEDSSIYLCSVGAYRNTEAFFGQGTRLTVV.

The CDR3 DNA sequence: TGTGCCAGCAAACGACAGGGATACACTGAAGCTTTCTTT. The encoded protein is CASKRQGYTEAFF. V and J are TRBV2 and TRBJ1-1, with 7 nucleotides matching TRBD1. Germline V CDR1 and CDR2: SNHLY, FYNNEI. Trimming took 7 bases from V and 3 from J; bases not matched to a gene: 5. The CDR3 consists of 13 residues.

The chain couples TRBV7-2 to TRBJ1-3, with D hard to call. The V and J ends lost 3 bases and 0 bases respectively, with 9 bases between them. The CDR3 loop spans 15 amino acids. The germline gives CDR1 SGHTA, CDR2 FQGNSA. The CDR3 region has the DNA TGTGCCAGCAGCTTGACGGTCAGCTCTGGAAACACCATATATTTT. As protein: CASSLTVSSGNTIYF.

V is TRBV6-5 and J is TRBJ1-5; D gene uncertain. V lost 6 bases to trimming and J lost 6 bases, with 15 bases between them. The CDR3 is made up of 14 amino acids. In germline, CDR1 is MNHEY, CDR2 SVGAGI. The CDR3 nucleotides are TGTGCCAGCAGCCCCGTGGGTTATACTCAGCCCCAGCATTTT. It translates to CASSPVGYTQPQHF.